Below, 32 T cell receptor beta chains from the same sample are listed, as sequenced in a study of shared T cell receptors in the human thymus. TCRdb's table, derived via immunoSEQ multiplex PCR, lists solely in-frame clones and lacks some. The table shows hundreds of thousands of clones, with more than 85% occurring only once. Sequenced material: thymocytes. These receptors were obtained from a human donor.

CDR3 sequence reads: CASSQGLQTPRAKNIQYF. CDR3 sequence (DNA): TGTGCCAGTAGTCAGGGCCTCCAGACTCCGAGGGCCAAAAACATTCAGTACTTC. This chain joins TRBV19 and TRBJ2-4, with D perhaps TRBD1 (5 bases). This CDR3 spans 18 amino acids. Germline CDR1 is LNHDA and CDR2 is SQIVND (reference sequence). Between the trimmed V and J ends, which lost 5 bases and 1 base, there was a span of 21 bases.

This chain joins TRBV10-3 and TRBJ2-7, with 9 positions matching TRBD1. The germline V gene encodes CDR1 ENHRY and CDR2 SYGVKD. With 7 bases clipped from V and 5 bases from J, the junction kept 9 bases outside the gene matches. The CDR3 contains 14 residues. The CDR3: CAITERDRVHEQYF. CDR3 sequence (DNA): TGTGCCATCACCGAGAGGGACAGGGTCCACGAGCAGTACTTC.

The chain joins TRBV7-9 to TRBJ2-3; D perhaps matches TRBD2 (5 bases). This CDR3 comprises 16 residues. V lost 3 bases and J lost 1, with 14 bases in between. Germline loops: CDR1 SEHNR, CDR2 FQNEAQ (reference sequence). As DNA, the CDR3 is TGTGCCAGCAGCTTCCCCGGTGGTAGCGGCACAGATACGCAGTATTTT. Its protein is CASSFPGGSGTDTQYF. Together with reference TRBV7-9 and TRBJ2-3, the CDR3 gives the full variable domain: DTGVSQNPRHKITKRGQNVTFRCDPISEHNRLYWYRQTLGQGPEFLTYFQNEAQLEKSRLLSDRFSAERPKGSFSTLEIQRTEQGDSAMYLCASSFPGGSGTDTQYFGPGTRLTVL.

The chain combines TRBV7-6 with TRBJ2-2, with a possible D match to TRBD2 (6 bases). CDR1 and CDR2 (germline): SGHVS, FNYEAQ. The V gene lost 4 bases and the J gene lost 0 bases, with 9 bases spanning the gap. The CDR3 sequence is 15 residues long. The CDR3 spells CASSSRDSNTGELFF. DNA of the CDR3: TGTGCCAGCAGCTCACGGGACTCGAACACCGGGGAGCTGTTTTTT.

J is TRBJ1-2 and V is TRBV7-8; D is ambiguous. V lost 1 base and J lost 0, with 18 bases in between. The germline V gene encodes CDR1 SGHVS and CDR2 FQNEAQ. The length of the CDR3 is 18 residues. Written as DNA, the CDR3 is TGTGCCAGCAGCTTAGGGCAGGAAGAGATCCGAACTAACTATGGCTACACCTTC. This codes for CASSLGQEEIRTNYGYTF.

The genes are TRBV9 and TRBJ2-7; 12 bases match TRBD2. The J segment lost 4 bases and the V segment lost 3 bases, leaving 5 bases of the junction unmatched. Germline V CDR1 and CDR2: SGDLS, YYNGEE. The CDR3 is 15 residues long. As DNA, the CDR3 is TGTGCCAGCAGCGGGGGGACTAGCGGGCGGTACGAGCAGTACTTC. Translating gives CASSGGTSGRYEQYF. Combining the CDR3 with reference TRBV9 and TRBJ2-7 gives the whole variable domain DSGVTQTPKHLITATGQRVTLRCSPRSGDLSVYWYQQSLDQGLQFLIQYYNGEERAKGNILERFSAQQFPDLHSELNLSSLELGDSALYFCASSGGTSGRYEQYFGPGTRLTVT.

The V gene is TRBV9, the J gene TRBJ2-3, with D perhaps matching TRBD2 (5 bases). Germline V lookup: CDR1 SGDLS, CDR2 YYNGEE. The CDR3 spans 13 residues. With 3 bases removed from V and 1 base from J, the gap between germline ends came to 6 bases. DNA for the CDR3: TGTGCCAGCAGCGAGAGGGGCACAGATACGCAGTATTTT. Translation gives CASSERGTDTQYF.

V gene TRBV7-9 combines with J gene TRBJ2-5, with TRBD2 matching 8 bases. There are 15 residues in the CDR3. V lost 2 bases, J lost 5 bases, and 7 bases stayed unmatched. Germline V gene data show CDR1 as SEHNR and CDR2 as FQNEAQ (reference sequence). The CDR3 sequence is CASSLTTAGVETQYF. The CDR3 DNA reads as TGTGCCAGCAGCTTAACGACAGCGGGGGTGGAGACCCAGTACTTC. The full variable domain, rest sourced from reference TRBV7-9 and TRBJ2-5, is DTGVSQNPRHKITKRGQNVTFRCDPISEHNRLYWYRQTLGQGPEFLTYFQNEAQLEKSRLLSDRFSAERPKGSFSTLEIQRTEQGDSAMYLCASSLTTAGVETQYFGPGTRLLVL.

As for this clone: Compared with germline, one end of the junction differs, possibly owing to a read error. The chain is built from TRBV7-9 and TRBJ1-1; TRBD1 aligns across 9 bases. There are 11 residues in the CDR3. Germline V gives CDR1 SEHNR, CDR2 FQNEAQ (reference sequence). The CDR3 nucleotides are TGTGCCAGCAGCTTCACGGGACAGGGTTTTTTT. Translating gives CASSFTGQGFF. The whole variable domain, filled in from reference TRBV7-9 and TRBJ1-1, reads DTGVSQNPRHKITKRGQNVTFRCDPISEHNRLYWYRQTLGQGPEFLTYFQNEAQLEKSRLLSDRFSAERPKGSFSTLEIQRTEQGDSAMYLCASSFTGQGFFGQGTRLTVV.

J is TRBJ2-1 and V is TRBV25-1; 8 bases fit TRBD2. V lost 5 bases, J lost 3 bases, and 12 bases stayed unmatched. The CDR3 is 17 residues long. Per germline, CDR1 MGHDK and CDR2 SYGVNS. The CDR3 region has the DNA TGTGCCAGCAGTTTTGCCCTATTAGCGGGGTACTACAATGAGCAGTTCTTC. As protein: CASSFALLAGYYNEQFF.

The CDR3 DNA is TGTGCCAGCAGCTTGCGGTCTGAAGCTTTCTTT. Its protein is CASSLRSEAFF. The chain is built from TRBV5-6 and TRBJ1-1; D is unresolved. With 1 base removed from V and 6 bases from J, the gap between germline ends came to 4 bases. Germline CDR1 SGHDT, CDR2 YYEEEE. This CDR3 comprises 11 residues.

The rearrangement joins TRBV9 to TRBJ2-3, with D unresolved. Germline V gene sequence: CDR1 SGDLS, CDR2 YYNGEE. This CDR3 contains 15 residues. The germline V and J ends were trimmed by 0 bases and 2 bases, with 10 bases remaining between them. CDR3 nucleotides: TGTGCCAGCAGCGTAGAAGGAGTAGCCACAGATACGCAGTATTTT. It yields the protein CASSVEGVATDTQYF.

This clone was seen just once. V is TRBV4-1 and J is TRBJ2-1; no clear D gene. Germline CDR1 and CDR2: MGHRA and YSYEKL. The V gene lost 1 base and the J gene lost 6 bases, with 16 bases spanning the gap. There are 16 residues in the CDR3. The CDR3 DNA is TGCGCCAGCAGCCAAGGTGGGCAGGTTCAGATCAATGAGCAGTTCTTC. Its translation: CASSQGGQVQINEQFF.

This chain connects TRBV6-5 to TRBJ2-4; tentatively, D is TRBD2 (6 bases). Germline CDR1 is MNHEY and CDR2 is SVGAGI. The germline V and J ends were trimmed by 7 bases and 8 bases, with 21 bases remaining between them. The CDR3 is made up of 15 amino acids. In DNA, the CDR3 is TGTGCCAGCACTCACCGTGTTGGCGGGACGGACATTCAGTACTTC. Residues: CASTHRVGGTDIQYF.

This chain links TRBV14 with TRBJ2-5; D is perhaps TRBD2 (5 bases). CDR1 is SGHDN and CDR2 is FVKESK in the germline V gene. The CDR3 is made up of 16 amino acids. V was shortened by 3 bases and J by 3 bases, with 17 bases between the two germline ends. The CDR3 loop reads CASSHRLLRVKETQYF. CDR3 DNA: TGTGCCAGCAGCCATCGGTTATTGCGGGTTAAAGAGACCCAGTACTTC.

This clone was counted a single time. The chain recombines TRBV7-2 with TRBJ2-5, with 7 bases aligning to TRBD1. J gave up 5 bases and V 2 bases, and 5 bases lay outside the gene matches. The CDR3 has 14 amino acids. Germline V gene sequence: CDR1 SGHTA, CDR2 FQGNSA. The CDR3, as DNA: TGTGCCAGCAGCTTAAGGGGGCGTTGGGAGACCCAGTACTTC. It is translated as CASSLRGRWETQYF.

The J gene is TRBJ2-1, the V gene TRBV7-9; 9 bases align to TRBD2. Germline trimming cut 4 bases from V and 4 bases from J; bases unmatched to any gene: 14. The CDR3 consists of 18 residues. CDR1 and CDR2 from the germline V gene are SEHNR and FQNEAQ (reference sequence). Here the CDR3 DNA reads TGTGCCAGCAGCTGGACTAGCGCAGCCGTGGTGGGGTACAATGAGCAGTTCTTC. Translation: CASSWTSAAVVGYNEQFF.

CDR3 protein: CASSGQTGRALYEQYF. For the CDR3, the DNA is TGTGCCAGCAGTGGCCAGACAGGGAGGGCCCTCTACGAGCAGTACTTC. The chain joins TRBV6-1 to TRBJ2-7, with D possibly called TRBD1 or TRBD2 (7 bases each). Trimming cost V 4 bases and J 3 bases, with 19 bases left between them. The CDR3 is 16 residues long. The germline gives CDR1 MNHNS, CDR2 SASEGT.

CDR3 sequence reads: CASSQRVTNTEAFF. The CDR3 bases are TGTGCCAGCAGCCAAAGGGTAACGAACACTGAAGCTTTCTTT. V is TRBV11-2 and J is TRBJ1-1; D is unclear. CDR3 length: 14 residues. V lost 5 bases and J 1 base, leaving 11 bases between the germline ends. Germline lookup yields CDR1 SGHAT and CDR2 FQNNGV.

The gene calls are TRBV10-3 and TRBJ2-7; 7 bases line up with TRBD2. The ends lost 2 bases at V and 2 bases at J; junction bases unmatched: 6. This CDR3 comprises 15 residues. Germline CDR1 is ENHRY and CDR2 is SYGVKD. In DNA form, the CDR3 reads TGTGCCATCAGTGAGAAGCTAGCGGCGACCTACGAGCAGTACTTC. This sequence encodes CAISEKLAATYEQYF.

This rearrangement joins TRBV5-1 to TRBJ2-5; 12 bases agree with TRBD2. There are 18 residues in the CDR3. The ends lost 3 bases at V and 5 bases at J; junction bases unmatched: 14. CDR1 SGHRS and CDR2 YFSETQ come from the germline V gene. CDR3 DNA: TGCGCCAGCAGCTCTGAAGCCCCCCCACTAGCGGGAGGTGAGACCCAGTACTTC. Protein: CASSSEAPPLAGGETQYF.

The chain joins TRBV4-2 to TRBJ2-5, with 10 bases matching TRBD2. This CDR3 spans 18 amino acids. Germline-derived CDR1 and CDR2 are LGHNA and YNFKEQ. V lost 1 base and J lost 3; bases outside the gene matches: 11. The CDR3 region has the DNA TGTGCCAGCAGCCAAGCCATCTCCAGCGGGAGGGCCGAAGAGACCCAGTACTTC. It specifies CASSQAISSGRAEETQYF.

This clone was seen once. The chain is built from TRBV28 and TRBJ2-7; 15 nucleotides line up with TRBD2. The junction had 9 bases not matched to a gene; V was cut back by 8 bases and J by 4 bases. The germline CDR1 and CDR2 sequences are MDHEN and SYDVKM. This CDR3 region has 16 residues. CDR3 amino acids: CASGSGTSGRSYEQYF. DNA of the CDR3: TGTGCCAGCGGTTCCGGGACTAGCGGGAGGTCTTACGAGCAGTACTTC.

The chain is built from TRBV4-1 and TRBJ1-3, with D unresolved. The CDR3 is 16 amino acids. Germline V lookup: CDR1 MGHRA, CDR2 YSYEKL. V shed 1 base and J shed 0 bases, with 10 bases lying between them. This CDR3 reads CASSQVSSPSGNTIYF. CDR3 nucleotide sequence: TGCGCCAGCAGCCAAGTCTCCAGCCCCTCTGGAAACACCATATATTTT.

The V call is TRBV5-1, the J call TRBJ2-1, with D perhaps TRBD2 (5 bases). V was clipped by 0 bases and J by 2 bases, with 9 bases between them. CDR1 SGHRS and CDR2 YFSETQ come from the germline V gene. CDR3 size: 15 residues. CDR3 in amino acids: CASSLGGITYNEQFF. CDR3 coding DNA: TGCGCCAGCAGCTTGGGAGGGATCACCTACAATGAGCAGTTCTTC.

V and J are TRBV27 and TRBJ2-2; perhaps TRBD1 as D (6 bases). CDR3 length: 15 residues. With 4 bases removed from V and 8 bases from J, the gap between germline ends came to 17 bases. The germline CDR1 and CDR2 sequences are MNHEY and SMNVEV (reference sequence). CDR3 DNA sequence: TGTGCCAGCAGTTATCTCGCCAGGGGTGGTGGGGAGCTGTTTTTT. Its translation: CASSYLARGGGELFF.

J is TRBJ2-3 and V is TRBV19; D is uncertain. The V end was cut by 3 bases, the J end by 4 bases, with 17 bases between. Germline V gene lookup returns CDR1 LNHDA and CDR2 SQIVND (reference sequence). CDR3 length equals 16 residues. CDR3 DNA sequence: TGTGCCAGTAGTATTATAAGCGCAATGAGGTCAGATACGCAGTATTTT. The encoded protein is CASSIISAMRSDTQYF. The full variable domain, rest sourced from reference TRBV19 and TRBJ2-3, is DGGITQSPKYLFRKEGQNVTLSCEQNLNHDAMYWYRQDPGQGLRLIYYSQIVNDFQKGDIAEGYSVSREKKESFPLTVTSAQKNPTAFYLCASSIISAMRSDTQYFGPGTRLTVL.

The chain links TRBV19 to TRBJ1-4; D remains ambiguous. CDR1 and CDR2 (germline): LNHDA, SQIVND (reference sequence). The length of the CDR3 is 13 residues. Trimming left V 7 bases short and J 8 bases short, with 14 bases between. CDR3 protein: CASNRQRTEKLFF. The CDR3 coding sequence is TGTGCCAGTAATCGCCAGCGAACGGAAAAACTGTTTTTT.

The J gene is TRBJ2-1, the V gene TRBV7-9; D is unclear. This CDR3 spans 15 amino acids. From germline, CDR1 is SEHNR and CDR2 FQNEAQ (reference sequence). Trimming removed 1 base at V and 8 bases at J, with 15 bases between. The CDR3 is CASSLGRLYNDEQFF. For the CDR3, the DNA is TGTGCCAGCAGCTTAGGTCGACTGTACAATGATGAGCAGTTCTTC.

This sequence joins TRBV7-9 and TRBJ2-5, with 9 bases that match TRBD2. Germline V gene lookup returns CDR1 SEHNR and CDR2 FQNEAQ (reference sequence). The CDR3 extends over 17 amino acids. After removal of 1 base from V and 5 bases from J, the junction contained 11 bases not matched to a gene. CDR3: CASSLDLSREGPETQYF. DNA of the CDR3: TGTGCCAGCAGCTTAGACCTTTCGCGGGAGGGCCCCGAGACCCAGTACTTC. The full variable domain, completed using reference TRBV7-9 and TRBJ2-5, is DTGVSQNPRHKITKRGQNVTFRCDPISEHNRLYWYRQTLGQGPEFLTYFQNEAQLEKSRLLSDRFSAERPKGSFSTLEIQRTEQGDSAMYLCASSLDLSREGPETQYFGPGTRLLVL.

The CDR3 sequence is CASSRLGTPRRGAFF. CDR3 coding DNA: TGTGCCAGCAGCCGTCTTGGGACCCCGCGGCGTGGAGCTTTCTTT. The chain links TRBV7-2 to TRBJ1-1; possible D gene TRBD1, 5 bases. The CDR3 runs 15 residues. The V end was cut by 5 bases, the J end by 10 bases, with 23 bases between. Germline V lookup: CDR1 SGHTA, CDR2 FQGNSA. The whole variable domain, filled in from reference TRBV7-2 and TRBJ1-1, reads GAGVSQSPSNKVTEKGKDVELRCDPISGHTALYWYRQSLGQGLEFLIYFQGNSAPDKSGLPSDRFSAERTGGSVSTLTIQRTQQEDSAVYLCASSRLGTPRRGAFFGQGTRLTVV.

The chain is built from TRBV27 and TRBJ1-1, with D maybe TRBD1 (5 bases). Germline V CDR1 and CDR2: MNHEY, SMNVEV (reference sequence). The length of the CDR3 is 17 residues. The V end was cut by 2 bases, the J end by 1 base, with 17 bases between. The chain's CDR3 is CASSLEPPTVRNTEAFF. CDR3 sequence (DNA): TGTGCCAGCAGTTTAGAACCCCCGACAGTTAGGAACACTGAAGCTTTCTTT.